This TCR beta chain derives from a study of blood T cell repertoires in COVID-19. Study overall: Both acute and convalescent COVID-19 samples were obtained from the United States, Italy and Spain. T cells, B-cell-depleted T cells, or PBMCs supplied cDNA or gDNA.

Original processing methods: Amplification from reference gene primers served as the basis for estimated nucleated cell counts. The protocol was immunoSEQ multiplex PCR, while the TCRdb copy is restricted to in-frame clones and leaves out a portion. V, J and clone size are taken as reported in that table, and D and trimming were inferred from the DNA itself. The sample carries hundreds of thousands of clones, over 75% recorded once. Trimming removed 9 bases at V and 8 bases at J, with 15 bases between. The CDR3 covers 12 residues. Germline V gives CDR1 KGHDR, CDR2 SFDVKD. The V gene is TRBV24-1, the J gene TRBJ1-2, with D tentatively TRBD1 (6 bases). Sequencing was performed on peripheral blood. This sequence was found in a woman aged 80 or over with acute or convalescent COVID-19. CDR3 protein: CATWGPGEGYTF. Here the CDR3 DNA reads TGTGCCACCTGGGGGCCTGGAGAGGGCTACACCTTC.